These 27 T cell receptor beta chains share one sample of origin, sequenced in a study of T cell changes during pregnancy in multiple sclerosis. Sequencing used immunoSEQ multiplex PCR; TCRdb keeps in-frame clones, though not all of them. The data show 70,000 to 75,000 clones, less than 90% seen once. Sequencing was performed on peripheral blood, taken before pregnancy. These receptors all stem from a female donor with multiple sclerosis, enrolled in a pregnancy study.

CDR3 DNA: TGTGCCAGCAGTATCCAGGGTACCACCTACGAGCAGTACTTC. This gives the protein CASSIQGTTYEQYF. This chain connects TRBV27 to TRBJ2-7; TRBD1 might be the D (5 bases). The CDR3 sequence is 14 residues long. V lost 5 bases to trimming and J lost 2 bases, with 13 bases between them. Germline V gene data show CDR1 as MNHEY and CDR2 as SMNVEV (reference sequence).

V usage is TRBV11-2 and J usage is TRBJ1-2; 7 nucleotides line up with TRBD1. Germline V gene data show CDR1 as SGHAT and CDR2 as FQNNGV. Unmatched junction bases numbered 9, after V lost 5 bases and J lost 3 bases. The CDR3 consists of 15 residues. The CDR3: CASSPGQAPHYGYTF. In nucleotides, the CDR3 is TGTGCCAGCAGCCCCGGACAGGCGCCCCACTATGGCTACACCTTC.

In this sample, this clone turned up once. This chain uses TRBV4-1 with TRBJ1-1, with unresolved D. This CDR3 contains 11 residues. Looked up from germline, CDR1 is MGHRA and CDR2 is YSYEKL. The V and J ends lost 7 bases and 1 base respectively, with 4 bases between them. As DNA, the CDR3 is TGCGCCAGCACCTGGAACACTGAAGCTTTCTTT. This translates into CASTWNTEAFF.

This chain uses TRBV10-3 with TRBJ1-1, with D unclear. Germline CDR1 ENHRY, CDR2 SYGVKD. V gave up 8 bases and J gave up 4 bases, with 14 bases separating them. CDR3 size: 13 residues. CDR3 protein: CAIRGLQSTEAFF. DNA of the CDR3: TGTGCCATCCGCGGGCTGCAGTCCACTGAAGCTTTCTTT.

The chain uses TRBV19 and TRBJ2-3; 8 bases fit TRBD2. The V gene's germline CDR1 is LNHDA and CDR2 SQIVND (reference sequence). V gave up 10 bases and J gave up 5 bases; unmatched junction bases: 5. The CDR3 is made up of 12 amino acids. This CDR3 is CAISSGRDTQYF. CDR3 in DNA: TGTGCCATATCTAGCGGGCGAGATACGCAGTATTTT.

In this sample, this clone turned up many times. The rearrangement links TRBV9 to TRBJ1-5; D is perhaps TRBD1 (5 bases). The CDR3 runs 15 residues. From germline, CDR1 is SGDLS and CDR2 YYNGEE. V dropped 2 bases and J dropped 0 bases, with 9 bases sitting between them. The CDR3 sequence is CASSVKGDSNQPQHF. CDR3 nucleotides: TGTGCCAGCAGCGTGAAAGGGGATAGCAATCAGCCCCAGCATTTT.

The CDR3 here is CASSMTGPGDSPLHF. Written as DNA, the CDR3 is TGTGCCAGCAGCATGACAGGACCGGGTGATTCACCCCTCCACTTT. V is TRBV7-9 and J is TRBJ1-6; D perhaps matches TRBD1 (6 bases). This CDR3 has 15 residues. Germline-derived CDR1 and CDR2 are SEHNR and FQNEAQ (reference sequence). Trimming stripped 5 bases from V and 8 bases from J, with 16 bases between.

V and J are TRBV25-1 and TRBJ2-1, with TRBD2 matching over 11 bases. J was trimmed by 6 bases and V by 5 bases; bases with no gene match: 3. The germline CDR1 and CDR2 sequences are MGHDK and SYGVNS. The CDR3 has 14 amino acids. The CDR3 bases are TGTGCCAGCAGTACTAGCGGGGGTGCCAATGAGCAGTTCTTC. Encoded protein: CASSTSGGANEQFF.

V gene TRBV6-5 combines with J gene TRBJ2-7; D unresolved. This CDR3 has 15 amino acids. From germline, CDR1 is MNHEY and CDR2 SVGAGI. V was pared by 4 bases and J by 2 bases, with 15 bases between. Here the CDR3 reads CASSSSRGGTYEQYF. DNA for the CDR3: TGTGCCAGCAGTTCCAGCCGAGGCGGTACCTACGAGCAGTACTTC.

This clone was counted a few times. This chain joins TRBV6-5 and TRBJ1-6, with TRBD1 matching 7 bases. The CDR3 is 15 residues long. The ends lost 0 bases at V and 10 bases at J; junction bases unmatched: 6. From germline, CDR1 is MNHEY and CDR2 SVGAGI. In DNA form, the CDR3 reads TGTGCCAGCAGTTACTCGAACAGGGGCGAGTCACCCCTCCACTTT. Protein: CASSYSNRGESPLHF.

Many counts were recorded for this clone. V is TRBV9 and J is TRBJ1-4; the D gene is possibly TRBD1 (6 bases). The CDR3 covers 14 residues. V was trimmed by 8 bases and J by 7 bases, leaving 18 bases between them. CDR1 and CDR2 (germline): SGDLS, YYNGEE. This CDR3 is CASSRQDGIEKLFF. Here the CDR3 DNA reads TGTGCCAGTTCCAGACAGGACGGTATTGAAAAACTGTTTTTT.

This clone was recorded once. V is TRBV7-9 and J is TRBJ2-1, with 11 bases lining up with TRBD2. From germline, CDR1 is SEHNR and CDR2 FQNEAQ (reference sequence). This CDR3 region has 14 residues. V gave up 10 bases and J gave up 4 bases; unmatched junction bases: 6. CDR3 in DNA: TGTGCCACCTTGGGACTAGCGGATTACAATGAGCAGTTCTTC. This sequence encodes CATLGLADYNEQFF. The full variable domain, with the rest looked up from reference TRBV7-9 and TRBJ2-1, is DTGVSQNPRHKITKRGQNVTFRCDPISEHNRLYWYRQTLGQGPEFLTYFQNEAQLEKSRLLSDRFSAERPKGSFSTLEIQRTEQGDSAMYLCATLGLADYNEQFFGPGTRLTVL.

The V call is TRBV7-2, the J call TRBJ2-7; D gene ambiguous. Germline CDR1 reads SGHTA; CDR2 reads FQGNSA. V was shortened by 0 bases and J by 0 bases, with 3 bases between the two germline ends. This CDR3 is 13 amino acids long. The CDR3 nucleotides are TGTGCCAGCAGCTTAGCCCTCTCCTACGAGCAGTACTTC. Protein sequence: CASSLALSYEQYF.

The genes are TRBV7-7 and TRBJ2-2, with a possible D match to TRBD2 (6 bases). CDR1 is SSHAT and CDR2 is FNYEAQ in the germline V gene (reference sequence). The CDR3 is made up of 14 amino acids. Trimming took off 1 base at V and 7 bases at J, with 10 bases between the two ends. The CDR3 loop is CASSLVRGGGELFF. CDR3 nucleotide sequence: TGTGCCAGCAGCTTAGTTCGGGGAGGCGGGGAGCTGTTTTTT.

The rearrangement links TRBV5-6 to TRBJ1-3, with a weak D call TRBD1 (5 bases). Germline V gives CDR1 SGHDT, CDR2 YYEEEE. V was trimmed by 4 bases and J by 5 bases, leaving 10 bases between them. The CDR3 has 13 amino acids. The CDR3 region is CASSMTDRNTIYF. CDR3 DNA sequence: TGTGCCAGCAGCATGACAGATAGAAACACCATATATTTT.

The CDR3, as DNA: TGTGCCTGGAGGCTTTCGGGAGGGCCCGGGGAGCTGTTTTTT. Its translation is CAWRLSGGPGELFF. This chain joins TRBV30 and TRBJ2-2, with 8 bases matching TRBD2. This CDR3 contains 14 residues. V shed 3 bases, J shed 6 bases, and the junction held 6 bases outside the gene matches. CDR1 is GTSNPN, CDR2 SVGIG, per germline (reference sequence).

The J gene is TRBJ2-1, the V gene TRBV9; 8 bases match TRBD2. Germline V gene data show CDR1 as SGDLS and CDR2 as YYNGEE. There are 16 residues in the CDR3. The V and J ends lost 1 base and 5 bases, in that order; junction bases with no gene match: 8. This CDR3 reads CASSVQPSGFHNEQFF. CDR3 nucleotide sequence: TGTGCCAGCAGCGTACAGCCTAGCGGGTTCCACAATGAGCAGTTCTTC.

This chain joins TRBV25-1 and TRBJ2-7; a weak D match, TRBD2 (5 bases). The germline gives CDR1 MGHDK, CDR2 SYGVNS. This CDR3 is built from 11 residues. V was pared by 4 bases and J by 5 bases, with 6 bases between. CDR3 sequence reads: CASSVGNEQYF. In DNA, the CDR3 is TGTGCCAGCAGTGTCGGGAACGAGCAGTACTTC.

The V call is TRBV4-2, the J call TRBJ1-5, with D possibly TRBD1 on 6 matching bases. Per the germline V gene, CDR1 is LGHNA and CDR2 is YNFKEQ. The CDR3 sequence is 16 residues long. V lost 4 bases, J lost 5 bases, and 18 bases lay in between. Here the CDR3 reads CASSPSTGTSYQPQHF. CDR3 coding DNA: TGTGCCAGCAGCCCCTCGACCGGGACAAGCTATCAGCCCCAGCATTTT.

CDR3 sequence: CASSSFKDRENTGELFF. CDR3 in DNA: TGCGCCAGCAGCTCATTTAAAGACAGGGAAAACACCGGGGAGCTGTTTTTT. This chain links TRBV5-1 with TRBJ2-2; 7 positions agree with TRBD1. With V trimmed by 3 bases and J by 2 bases, 10 bases remained unmatched. This CDR3 has 17 residues. Germline CDR1 and CDR2: SGHRS and YFSETQ.

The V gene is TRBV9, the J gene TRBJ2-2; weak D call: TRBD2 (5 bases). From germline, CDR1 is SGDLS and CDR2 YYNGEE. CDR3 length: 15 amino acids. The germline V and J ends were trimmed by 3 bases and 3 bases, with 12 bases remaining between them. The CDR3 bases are TGTGCCAGCAGCGCTACTGCGGGCCACACCGGGGAGCTGTTTTTT. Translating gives CASSATAGHTGELFF. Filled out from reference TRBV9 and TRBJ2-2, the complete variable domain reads DSGVTQTPKHLITATGQRVTLRCSPRSGDLSVYWYQQSLDQGLQFLIQYYNGEERAKGNILERFSAQQFPDLHSELNLSSLELGDSALYFCASSATAGHTGELFFGEGSRLTVL.

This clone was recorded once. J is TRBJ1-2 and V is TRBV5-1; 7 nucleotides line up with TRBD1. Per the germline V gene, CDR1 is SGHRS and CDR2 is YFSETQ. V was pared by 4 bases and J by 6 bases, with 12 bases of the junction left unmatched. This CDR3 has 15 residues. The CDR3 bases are TGCGCCAGCAGCGAGCGTGGTACAGGGGCAAATGGCTACACCTTC. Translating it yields CASSERGTGANGYTF.

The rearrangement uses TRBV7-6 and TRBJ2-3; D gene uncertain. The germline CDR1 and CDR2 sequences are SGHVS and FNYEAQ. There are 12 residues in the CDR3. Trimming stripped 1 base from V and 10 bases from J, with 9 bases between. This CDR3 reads CASSLDPSAQYF. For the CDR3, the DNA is TGTGCCAGCAGCTTAGATCCGTCGGCGCAGTATTTT.

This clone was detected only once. Here the CDR3 reads CASSEQGSYEQYF. CDR3 bases: TGCGCCAGCAGTGAGCAGGGCTCCTACGAGCAGTACTTC. This chain connects TRBV10-2 to TRBJ2-7; a weak D match, TRBD1 (5 bases). Per germline, CDR1 WSHSY and CDR2 SAAADI. V dropped 2 bases and J dropped 0 bases, with 5 bases sitting between them. The CDR3 has 13 amino acids.

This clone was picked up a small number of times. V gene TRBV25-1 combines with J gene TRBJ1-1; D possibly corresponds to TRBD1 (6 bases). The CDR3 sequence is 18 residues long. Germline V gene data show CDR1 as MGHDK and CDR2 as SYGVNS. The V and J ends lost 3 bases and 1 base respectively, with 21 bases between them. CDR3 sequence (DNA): TGTGCCAGCAGTGACAGCCTTTCAATACGGGGACAGAACACTGAAGCTTTCTTT. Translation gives CASSDSLSIRGQNTEAFF.

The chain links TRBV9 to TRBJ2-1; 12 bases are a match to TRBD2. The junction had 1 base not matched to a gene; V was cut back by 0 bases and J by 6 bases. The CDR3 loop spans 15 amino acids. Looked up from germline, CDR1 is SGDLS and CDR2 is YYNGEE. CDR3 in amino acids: CASSVASGRANEQFF. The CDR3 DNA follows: TGTGCCAGCAGCGTAGCTAGCGGGAGGGCCAATGAGCAGTTCTTC.

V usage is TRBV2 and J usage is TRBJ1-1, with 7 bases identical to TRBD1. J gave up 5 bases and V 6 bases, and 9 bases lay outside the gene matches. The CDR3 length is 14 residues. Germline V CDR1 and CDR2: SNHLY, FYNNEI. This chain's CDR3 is CASRTQGEDTEAFF. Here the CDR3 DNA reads TGTGCCAGCAGGACGCAGGGGGAGGATACTGAAGCTTTCTTT.